Listed here is a single TCR beta chain. The specificity of this receptor is unknown. The source of the sample is a study of cytomegalovirus exposure and HLA in healthy donors (dated by TCRdb to 2017 to 2019). For the wider study: An earlier analysis of roughly 570 of the donors reported about 260 Gb of sequence data and 100 million to 120 million unique TCR beta sequences obtained from 150 million to 200 million T cells. An early release covering roughly 600 HLA-typed donors comprised about 290 gigabases of sequencing data and around 80 million unique TCR sequences. Of the roughly 410 genotyped donors, 81% were placed in the genetic ancestry cluster associated with self-reported Caucasian donors. The aim of the study was to test whether cataloging public T cell receptors could identify signatures of past pathogen exposure. The T cell repertoires of 550 to 850 subjects were profiled by immunosequencing and related to cytomegalovirus serostatus. Along with the roughly 670-subject first cohort, a separate validation cohort of roughly 110 different subjects was used. High-throughput TCR immunosequencing, statistical association of individual TCRs with disease status, and machine learning were combined to predict cytomegalovirus infection status. To study patterns of TCR occurrence, a later analysis re-analyzed previously published TCR beta repertoires from 550 to 800 donors and added high-resolution HLA genotyping. Rather than drawing on any new phenotypic data, the later analysis identified candidate immune exposures from TCR beta sequences and the way those sequences occurred across donors. To decide whether each TCR beta V gene segment behaved as functional or pseudogenic, an earlier analysis of some 600 of the donors relied on high-throughput TCR beta sequencing. Donor age, sex, ethnicity and CMV serostatus were compiled together with the repertoire data. Genome-wide SNP genotypes for about 65% of the 666 donors were used in a later genetic analysis, which treated that subset as a discovery cohort. Every repertoire in the discovery cohort had been generated on one and the same sequencing platform. HLA typing included class I and class II loci at four-digit resolution. Typing coverage varied by locus: 629-630 donors for A, B, C, DRB1 and DQB1; approximately 560 for DQA1; over 600 for DPA1; roughly 470 for DPB1. Because of strong linkage in the cohort, four to six DR-DQ haplotypes were treated as single units for association and clustering. Across around 400 genotyped donors of the cohort, an average of roughly 250,000 unique TCR beta nucleotide sequences per donor were sequenced, and around 20% of those sequences were non-productive.

Points the paper makes about the study in general: Several of the top co-occurrence clusters appeared to be linked to parvovirus B19, influenza, CMV and Epstein-Barr virus, according to a later analysis. Only TCR beta chains were sequenced in this cohort, and the absence of alpha or paired-chain data limited detectable features. Correlated functional status among segregating V segments might be attributable to linkage disequilibrium, but an unknown experimental factor could not be ruled out. Roughly uniform sequencing depth across donors was assumed in presence/absence analyses, although this assumption may not hold. In vitro tests confirmed that three of the cytomegalovirus-associated TCR beta chains recognize cytomegalovirus antigens. In a later genetic analysis, fewer N-insertions in productive TCRs were reported among donors in an Asian-associated ancestry cluster than the roughly 670-donor mean. Some IMGT-functional V segments, including TRBV6-2 and TRBV6-3, could not be distinguished by the 87-base-pair reads and were therefore excluded. For the cohort, immune exposure information was limited to CMV serostatus. In an earlier analysis of around 600 of the donors, most TCR beta V segments appeared in productive rearrangements about 90% or about 30% of the time, broadly matching IMGT annotations. Across donors, most TCR sequences were observed very rarely, whereas some public TCRs were present in many individuals. When HLA alleles, especially DR and DQ, strongly co-occurred, TCR associations were difficult to assign to individual alleles. In a later analysis, TCR association rates were found to vary across HLA loci, with the most associated TCRs seen for DRB1 alleles and the fewest for HLA-C alleles. HLA typing was unavailable for some donors at each locus, so association tests used only the typed subset. The study gave a list of under 200 TCR beta chains associated with cytomegalovirus. In a later analysis, most CMV-associated TCR beta chains were found to appear HLA-restricted, with HLA associations seemingly driven largely by CMV exposure. V-gene and J-gene trimming of TCR beta chains was associated with a missense DCLRE1C variant in a later genetic analysis, and the association was replicated in an independent cohort. A further reported finding was that TCR beta sequences accurately predicted the HLA-A and HLA-B alleles for most subjects in the first cohort. The authors suggested that the approach could potentially be extended to other disease states and immunological phenotypes. A cluster of highly shared sequence variants was judged likely to be a technical artifact of the sequencing pipeline. In a later analysis, HLA-associated TCR beta chains showed more clonal expansion and lower generation probabilities than non-associated chains that were equally common. Because counts were too low, roughly 18 rarely observed V segments, including chromosome 9 orphons, were left out of the earlier analysis of 500 to 650 of the donors. A later analysis associated approximately 17,000 TCR beta sequences with specific HLA alleles at a false discovery rate of 0.05. The classifier was reported to diagnose cytomegalovirus status with high specificity and sensitivity in both the original and validation cohorts.

CDR1 and CDR2, per the germline V gene, are SGDLS and YYNGEE. V lost 4 bases and J lost 5 bases, and the count of bases not matched to a germline gene is 6. The CDR3 covers 15 residues, taking in both the cysteine and the phenylalanine. This entry keeps only the CDR3 DNA: 45 bases, framed from base 1. The cohort consisted of fewer than 700 healthy bone marrow donors. Cohort members were all nominally healthy when sampled, although unrecorded immune exposures were likely present. The donor tested CMV seronegative, placing the donor among the 350 to 400 seronegative members of the cohort. Each donor provided a peripheral blood sample, and peripheral blood mononuclear cells were used for TCR beta sequencing. The Qiagen DNeasy Blood Extraction Kit was used to extract genomic DNA from the blood cell samples. Receptor libraries were prepared by the immunoSEQ multiplex PCR assay. A mixture of 60 forward primers for TCR Vbeta segments and 13 reverse primers for TCR Jbeta segments was used in the multiplex PCR. Amplification of the CDR3 region of rearranged TCR beta genes was performed with a multiplex PCR assay on genomic DNA. Amplified TCR beta libraries were sequenced as 87-base-pair reads on the Illumina HiSeq System. In the authors' own workflow: Across the 666 repertoires, a later analysis counted tens of millions of unique TCR beta chains, around 11 million of which were shared by at least two donors. A nearest-neighbor algorithm error-corrected the raw reads and collapsed the reads into unique sequences, merging closely related sequences to remove PCR and sequencing errors. To assign V, D and J gene segments, CDR3 sequences were aligned to IMGT reference sequences. For a sequence to be retained, a match of at least six nucleotides to both a V gene segment and a J gene segment was required. A rearrangement counted as productive if the CDR3 had no stop codons and remained in frame with V and J, and every other rearrangement counted as non-productive. Following IMGT convention, CDR3 was defined as the stretch from the second conserved V-encoded cysteine up to the conserved J-encoded phenylalanine. The earlier analysis of about 500 of the donors excluded sequences that lacked an unambiguous match to a single V gene segment. An earlier analysis of 587 of the donors classified V segments as functional when productive rearrangements were above 56.7% and as segregating when the standard deviation between donors was above 5%. A statistical classification framework was built for diagnosing cytomegalovirus status from the catalog of TCR beta chain sequences. In a later analysis, TCR nucleotide sequences were compared against IMGT/GENE-DB human TR gene sequences so that V and J genes could be assigned. In a later analysis, CDR3 sequences and most-parsimonious VDJ recombination scenarios were assigned using the TCRdist pipeline. A later analysis defined each TCR beta chain by its CDR3 amino acid sequence plus V-gene family, and excluded reads lacking a unique V-gene family. In a later analysis, 450 to 600 highly shared, low-generation-probability nucleotide sequences were removed to address suspected cross-contamination and a sequencing artifact. In a later analysis, a clonal expansion index for each public chain was calculated from normalized within-repertoire ranks of inferred template counts. In a later analysis, generation probabilities were computed with a VDJ recombination model fitted to out-of-frame rearrangements, and the resulting probabilities were checked against IGoR. In a later analysis, hypergeometric tests were used to score TCR-TCR, TCR-HLA and TCR-CMV co-occurrence, with a repertoire-size bias correction applied to TCR pairs. A later analysis estimated false discovery rates by permuting HLA or CMV assignments 20 times. In a later analysis, co-occurring TCRs were grouped with DBSCAN, and TCRdist sequence similarity was added when clustering was performed within HLA-allele-positive subsets. Repertoires with fewer than 30,000 or more than 120,000 public chains were left out of co-occurrence clustering, as were five repertoires with anomalous nucleotide sharing. Held by TCRdb, this immuneACCESS table contains in-frame sequences only and omits some clones. Under half of the omission traces to an unresolved V gene where checked; the cause of the rest is unknown. Clone size and V and J calls were adopted from that table, with D and trimming inferred from the DNA. The table for this sample shows approximately 130,000 clones. Less than 2.5% of the sample is taken by the ten largest.

The V gene is TRBV9 and the J gene is TRBJ2-2; 9 junctional bases match TRBD2. Sequenced: PBMCs. The receptor was derived from a woman aged 60-70 years in good health and CMV-seronegative. Here is the DNA: TGTGCCAGCAGCCCGAGCGGGGGGAGGACCGGGGAGCTGTTTTTT. Its protein reads: CASSPSGGRTGELFF.